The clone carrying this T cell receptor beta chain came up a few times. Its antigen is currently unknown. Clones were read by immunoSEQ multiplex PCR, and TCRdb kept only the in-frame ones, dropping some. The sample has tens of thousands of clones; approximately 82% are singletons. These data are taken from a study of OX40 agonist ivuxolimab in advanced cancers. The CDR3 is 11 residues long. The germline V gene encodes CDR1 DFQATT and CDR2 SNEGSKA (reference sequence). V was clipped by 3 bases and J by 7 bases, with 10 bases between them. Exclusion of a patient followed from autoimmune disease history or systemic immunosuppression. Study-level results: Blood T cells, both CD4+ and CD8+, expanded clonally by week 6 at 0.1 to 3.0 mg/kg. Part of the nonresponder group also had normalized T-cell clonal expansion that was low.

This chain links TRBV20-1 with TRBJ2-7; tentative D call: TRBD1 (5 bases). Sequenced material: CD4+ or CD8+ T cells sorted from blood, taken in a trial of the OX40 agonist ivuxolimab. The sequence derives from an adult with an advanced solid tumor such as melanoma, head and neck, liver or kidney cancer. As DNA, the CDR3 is TGCAGTGCTAGTGCTGGACATGAGCAGTACTTC. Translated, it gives CSASAGHEQYF.